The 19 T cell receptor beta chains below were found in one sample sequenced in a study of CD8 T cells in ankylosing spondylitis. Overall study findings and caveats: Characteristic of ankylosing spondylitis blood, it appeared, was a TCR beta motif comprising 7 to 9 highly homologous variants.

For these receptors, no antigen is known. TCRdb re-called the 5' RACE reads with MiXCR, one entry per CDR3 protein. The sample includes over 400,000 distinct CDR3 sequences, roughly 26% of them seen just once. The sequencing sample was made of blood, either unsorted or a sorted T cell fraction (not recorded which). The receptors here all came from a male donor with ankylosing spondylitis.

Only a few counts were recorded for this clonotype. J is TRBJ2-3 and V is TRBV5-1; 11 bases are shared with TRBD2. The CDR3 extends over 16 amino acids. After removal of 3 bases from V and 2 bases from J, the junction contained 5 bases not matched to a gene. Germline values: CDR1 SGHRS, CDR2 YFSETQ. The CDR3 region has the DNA TGCGCCAGCAGCTGGGGGACTAGCGGAAACACAGATACGCAGTATTTT. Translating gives CASSWGTSGNTDTQYF.

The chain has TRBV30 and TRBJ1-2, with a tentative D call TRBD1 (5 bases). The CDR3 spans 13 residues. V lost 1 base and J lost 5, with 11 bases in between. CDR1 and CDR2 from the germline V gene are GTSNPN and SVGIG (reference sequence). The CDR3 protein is CAWSAEDMYGYTF. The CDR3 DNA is TGTGCCTGGAGTGCTGAGGACATGTATGGCTACACCTTC.

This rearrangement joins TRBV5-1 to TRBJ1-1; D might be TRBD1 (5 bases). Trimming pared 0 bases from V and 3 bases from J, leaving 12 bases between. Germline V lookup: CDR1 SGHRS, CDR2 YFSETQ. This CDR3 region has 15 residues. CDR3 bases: TGCGCCAGCAGCTTGGCCTCTGGGGGACACACTGAAGCTTTCTTT. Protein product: CASSLASGGHTEAFF.

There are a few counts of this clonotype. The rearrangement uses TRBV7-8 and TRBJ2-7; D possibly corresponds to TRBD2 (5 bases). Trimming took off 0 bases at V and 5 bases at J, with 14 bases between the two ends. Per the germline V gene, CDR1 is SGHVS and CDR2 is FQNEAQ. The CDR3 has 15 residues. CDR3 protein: CASSLASSGWHEQYV. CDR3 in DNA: TGTGCCAGCAGCTTAGCCTCGAGCGGATGGCACGAGCAGTACGTC.

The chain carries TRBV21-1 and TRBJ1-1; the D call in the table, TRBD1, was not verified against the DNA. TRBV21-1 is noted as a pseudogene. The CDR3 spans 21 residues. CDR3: CASTPAQRLKSTGVSNTEAFF. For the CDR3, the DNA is TGTGCCAGCACCCCCGCCCAGAGGTTAAAATCAACAGGGGTATCGAACACTGAAGCTTTCTTT.

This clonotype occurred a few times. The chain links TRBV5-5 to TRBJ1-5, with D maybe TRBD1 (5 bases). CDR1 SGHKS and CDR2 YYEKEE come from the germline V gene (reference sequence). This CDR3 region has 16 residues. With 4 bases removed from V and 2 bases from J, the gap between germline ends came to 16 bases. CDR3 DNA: TGTGCCAGCAGCCCCGATCCAGGGATGGGCAATCAGCCCCAGCATTTT. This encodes CASSPDPGMGNQPQHF.

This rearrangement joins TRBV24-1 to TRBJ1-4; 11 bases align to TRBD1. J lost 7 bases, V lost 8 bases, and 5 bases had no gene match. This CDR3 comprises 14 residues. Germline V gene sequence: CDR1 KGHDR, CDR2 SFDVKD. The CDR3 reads CATIWTGGCEKLFF. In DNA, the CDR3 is TGTGCCACCATCTGGACAGGGGGCTGTGAAAAACTGTTTTTT.

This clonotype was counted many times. CDR3 protein: CASSVTVNTEAFF. The CDR3 nucleotides are TGCGCCAGCAGCGTGACAGTTAACACTGAAGCTTTCTTT. This sequence joins TRBV5-1 and TRBJ1-1; maybe TRBD1 (5 bases). Per the germline V gene, CDR1 is SGHRS and CDR2 is YFSETQ. The V end lost 4 bases, the J end lost 2 bases, and 9 bases lay between the germline ends. The CDR3 totals 13 residues.

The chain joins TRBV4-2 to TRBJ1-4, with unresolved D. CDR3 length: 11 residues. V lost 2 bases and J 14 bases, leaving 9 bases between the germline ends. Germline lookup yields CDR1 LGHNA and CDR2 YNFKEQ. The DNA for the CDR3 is TGTGCCAGCAGCCAATTAGCTAGGCTGTTTTTT. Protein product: CASSQLARLFF.

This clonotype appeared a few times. The CDR3 loop is CASSPGQVWAYGYTF. The CDR3 nucleotides are TGTGCCAGCAGCCCAGGACAGGTGTGGGCCTATGGCTACACCTTC. This rearrangement joins TRBV7-9 to TRBJ1-2, with 7 nucleotides matching TRBD1. The J segment lost 4 bases and the V segment lost 5 bases, leaving 10 bases of the junction unmatched. This CDR3 has 15 amino acids. Looked up from germline, CDR1 is SEHNR and CDR2 is FQNEAQ (reference sequence). The whole variable domain, remainder taken from reference TRBV7-9 and TRBJ1-2, is DTGVSQNPRHKITKRGQNVTFRCDPISEHNRLYWYRQTLGQGPEFLTYFQNEAQLEKSRLLSDRFSAERPKGSFSTLEIQRTEQGDSAMYLCASSPGQVWAYGYTFGSGTRLTVV.

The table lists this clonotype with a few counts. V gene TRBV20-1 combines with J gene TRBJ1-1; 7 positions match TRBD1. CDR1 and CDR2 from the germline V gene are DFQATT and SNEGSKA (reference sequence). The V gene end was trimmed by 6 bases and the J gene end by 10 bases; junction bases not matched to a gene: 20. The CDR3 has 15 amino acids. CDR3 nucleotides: TGCAGTGCGATGGAGGGGGCCGGGACTATGGTGGTAGCTTTCTTT. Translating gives CSAMEGAGTMVVAFF.

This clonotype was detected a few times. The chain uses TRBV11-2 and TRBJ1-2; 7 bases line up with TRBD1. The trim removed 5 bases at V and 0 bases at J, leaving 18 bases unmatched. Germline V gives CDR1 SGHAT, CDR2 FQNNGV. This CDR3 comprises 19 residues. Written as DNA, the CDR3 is TGTGCCAGCAGCCCCCTCCGGGACAGCTCACATAAAGCTAACTATGGCTACACCTTC. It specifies CASSPLRDSSHKANYGYTF. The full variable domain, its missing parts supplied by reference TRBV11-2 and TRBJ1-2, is EAGVAQSPRYKIIEKRQSVAFWCNPISGHATLYWYQQILGQGPKLLIQFQNNGVVDDSQLPKDRFSAERLKGVDSTLKIQPAKLEDSAVYLCASSPLRDSSHKANYGYTFGSGTRLTVV.

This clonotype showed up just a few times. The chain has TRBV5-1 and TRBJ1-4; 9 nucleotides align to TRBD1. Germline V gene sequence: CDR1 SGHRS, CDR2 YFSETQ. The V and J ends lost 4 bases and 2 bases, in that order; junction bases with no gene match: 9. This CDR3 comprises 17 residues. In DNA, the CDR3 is TGCGCCAGCAGCCCATGGACAGGGGCTCGTACTAATGAAAAACTGTTTTTT. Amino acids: CASSPWTGARTNEKLFF.

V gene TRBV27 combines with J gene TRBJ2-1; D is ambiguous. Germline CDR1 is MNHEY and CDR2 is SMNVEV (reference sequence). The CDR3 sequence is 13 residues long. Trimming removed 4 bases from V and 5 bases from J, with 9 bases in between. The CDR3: CASSYEPHNEQFF. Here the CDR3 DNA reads TGTGCCAGCAGTTATGAACCTCACAATGAGCAGTTCTTC.

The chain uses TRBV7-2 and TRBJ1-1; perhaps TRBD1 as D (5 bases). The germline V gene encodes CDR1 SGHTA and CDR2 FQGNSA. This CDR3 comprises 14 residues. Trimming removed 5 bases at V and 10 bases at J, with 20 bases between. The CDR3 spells CASSPDSLRGPAFF. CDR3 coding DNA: TGTGCCAGCAGCCCAGATAGTTTAAGGGGCCCAGCTTTCTTT.

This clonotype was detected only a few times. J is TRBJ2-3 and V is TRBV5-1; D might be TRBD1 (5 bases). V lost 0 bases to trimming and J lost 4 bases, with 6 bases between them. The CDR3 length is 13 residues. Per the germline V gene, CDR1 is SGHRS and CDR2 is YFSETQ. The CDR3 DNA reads TGCGCCAGCAGCTTGGAGACAGCAGATACGCAGTATTTT. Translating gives CASSLETADTQYF.

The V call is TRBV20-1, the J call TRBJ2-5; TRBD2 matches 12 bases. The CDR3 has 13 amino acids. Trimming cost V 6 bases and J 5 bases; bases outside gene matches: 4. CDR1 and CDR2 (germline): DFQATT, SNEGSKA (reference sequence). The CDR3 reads CSAALAGGETQYF. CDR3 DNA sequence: TGCAGTGCCGCACTAGCGGGAGGCGAGACCCAGTACTTC.

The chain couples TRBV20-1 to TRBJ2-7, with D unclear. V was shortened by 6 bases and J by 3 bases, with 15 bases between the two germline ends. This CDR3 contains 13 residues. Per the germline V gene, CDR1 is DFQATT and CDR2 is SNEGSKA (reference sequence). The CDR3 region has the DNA TGCAGTGCCGCTTTCAGCACGGTCTACGAGCAGTACTTC. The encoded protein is CSAAFSTVYEQYF.

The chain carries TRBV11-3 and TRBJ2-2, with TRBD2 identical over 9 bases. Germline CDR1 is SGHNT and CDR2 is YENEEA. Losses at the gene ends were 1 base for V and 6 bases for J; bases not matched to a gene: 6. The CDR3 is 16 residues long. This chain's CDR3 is CASSLGPLAGPGELFF. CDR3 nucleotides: TGTGCCAGCAGCTTAGGGCCCCTAGCGGGACCCGGGGAGCTGTTTTTT.